The clone carrying this T cell receptor (beta chain) was recorded a few times. No antigen is known for it. Total RNA extracted from each sample amounted to at least 5 micrograms. The sample comes from a study of blood T cells in healthy people across ages. Study-level results: Any conclusive comparison of naive versus antigen-experienced cells was prevented by using unsorted PBMCs. The long-lived group displayed more naive CD4+ cells, plus higher diversity, than the aged donors did.

The germline CDR1 and CDR2 sequences are SGDLS and YYNGEE. The J segment lost 5 bases and the V segment lost 3 bases, leaving 12 bases of the junction unmatched. The CDR3 has 17 residues. PCR was performed a second time for about 7 to 12 cycles using a sample-barcoded 5' primer and a J-beta primer mix. From the 5' RACE reads, TCRdb called clonotypes with MiXCR, one entry per CDR3 protein. This table holds about 1.1 million distinct CDR3 sequences, roughly two fifths found once. The J gene is TRBJ2-3, the V gene TRBV9; 10 nucleotides agree with TRBD2. Material: blood. This receptor was obtained from a man between 18 and 35 years old in good health. The CDR3 DNA follows: TGTGCCAGCAGCGAGTGGAGCGGGGGGGCTGTAGGAGATACGCAGTATTTT. Its translation: CASSEWSGGAVGDTQYF.